This TCR beta chain was retrieved from a study of T cell repertoires in cytomegalovirus infection. This clonotype was picked up many times. Germline V gene lookup returns CDR1 SEHNR and CDR2 FQNEAQ (reference sequence). This CDR3 comprises 17 residues. The ends were cut back, 5 bases at V and 0 bases at J, with 20 bases in the middle. MiXCR was run by TCRdb on the reads, yielding one entry per CDR3 protein. The sample includes some 680,000 distinct CDR3 sequences, roughly a third seen only once; the top ten take under 3%. The sequenced sample was PBMCs. The V gene is TRBV7-9, the J gene TRBJ2-7; no clear D. The clonotype originates from a human donor in good health (CMV status not recorded). Some clones in this sample may be carry-over from other donors' samples. CDR3 residues: CASSGPLAIGFSYEQYF. DNA of the CDR3: TGTGCCAGCAGCGGTCCGTTAGCCATCGGGTTCTCCTACGAGCAGTACTTC.